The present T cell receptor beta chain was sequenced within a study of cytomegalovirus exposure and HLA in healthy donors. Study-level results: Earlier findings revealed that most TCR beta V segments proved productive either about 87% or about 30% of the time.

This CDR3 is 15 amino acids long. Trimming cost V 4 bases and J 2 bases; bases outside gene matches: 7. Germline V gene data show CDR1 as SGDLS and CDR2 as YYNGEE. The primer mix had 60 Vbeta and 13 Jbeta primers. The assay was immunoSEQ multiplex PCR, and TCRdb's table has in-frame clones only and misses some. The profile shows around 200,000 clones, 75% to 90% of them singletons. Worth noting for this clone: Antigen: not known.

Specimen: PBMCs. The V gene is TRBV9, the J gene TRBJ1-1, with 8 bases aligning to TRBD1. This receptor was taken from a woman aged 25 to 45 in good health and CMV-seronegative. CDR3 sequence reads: CASSKQGQVNTEAFF. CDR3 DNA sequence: TGTGCCAGCAGCAAACAGGGACAGGTTAACACTGAAGCTTTCTTT.